This TCR beta chain was observed in a study of cytomegalovirus exposure and HLA in healthy donors. The study's findings and limits: In a later analysis, HLA-C alleles had the fewest associated TCRs, DRB1 alleles the most. Highly shared sequence variants in one cluster were likely a sequencing artifact. Evidence from a later analysis indicated that most CMV-associated TCR beta chains looked HLA-restricted.

Regarding this clone: Antigen specificity is unknown.

The CDR3 is 13 residues long. CDR1 is MRHNA, CDR2 SNTAGT, per germline. The PCR employed 60 Vbeta primers together with 13 Jbeta primers. Some clones are missing from TCRdb's copy, which holds only in-frame ones; the method was immunoSEQ multiplex PCR. The table lists about 190,000 clones, under 80% of them singletons. Sequenced sample: PBMCs. J is TRBJ2-5 and V is TRBV6-4, with a possible D match to TRBD2 (6 bases). The J call may be in error: the DNA end matches TRBJ2-7 better. The TCR sequence derives from a man aged 25-45 years in good health and CMV-seropositive. The CDR3, as DNA: TGTGCCAGCAGTGAATTCCGGGACTCCGAGCAGTACTTC. Its translation: CASSEFRDSEQYF.